This TCR beta chain was profiled in a study of PD-L1 blockade in urothelial cancer. The wider study: Investigators checked blood 3 weeks (second dose) and 6 weeks after treatment start.

The protocol was immunoSEQ multiplex PCR, while the TCRdb copy is restricted to in-frame clones and leaves out a portion. The profile shows 95,000 or so clones, around nine tenths of them singletons. Time point indicated: pretreatment peripheral blood. The study enrolled patients with locally advanced or metastatic urothelial carcinoma. V lost 0 bases to trimming and J lost 3 bases, with 10 bases between them. The germline V gene encodes CDR1 MNHNY and CDR2 SVGAGI (reference sequence). This CDR3 is 15 amino acids long. The V call is TRBV6-6, the J call TRBJ2-3; tentative D call: TRBD2 (5 bases). This sequence originates from a man aged 55 to 70 with urothelial cancer. Material: PBMCs, obtained around atezolizumab (anti-PD-L1) treatment. The DNA of the CDR3 is TGTGCCAGCAGTTACTCCCGGGGAATTACAGATACGCAGTATTTT. Translating it yields CASSYSRGITDTQYF.